These T cell receptor beta chains were read from a single sample in a study of shared clonotypes between healthy human individuals. Assay: immunoSEQ multiplex PCR; the TCRdb copy retains only in-frame clones and omits some. In the table there are about 1.1 million clones, around three quarters of which are singletons. Sequencing input: memory CD4+ T cells from PBMCs. The receptors here all came from a man aged 18-30 years in good health. Some clones in this sample may be carry-over from other donors' samples. Both conserved end residues are trimmed from each CDR3. The order of the fields is J gene, clone size, V gene, D gene, CDR3 protein. The D gene is left open where the match is weak. Only some rows state a clone size, as once, few, many or a class for expanded clones.

j_gene: TRBJ1-1
abundance: once
v_gene: TRBV28
d_gene: .
CDR3aa: ATVGGVPEAF

j_gene: TRBJ1-1
abundance: .
v_gene: TRBV28
d_gene: .
CDR3aa: ASSSTDLGRTEAF

j_gene: TRBJ1-1
abundance: .
v_gene: TRBV6-1
d_gene: .
CDR3aa: ASLRQPEAF

j_gene: TRBJ1-2
abundance: few
v_gene: TRBV7-9
d_gene: TRBD1
CDR3aa: ASSLGGQGDGYT

j_gene: TRBJ2-6
abundance: .
v_gene: TRBV27
d_gene: .
CDR3aa: ASTRQGGAGANVLT

j_gene: TRBJ2-2
abundance: few
v_gene: TRBV30
d_gene: .
CDR3aa: AWTRTNTGELF

j_gene: TRBJ2-7
abundance: .
v_gene: TRBV2
d_gene: TRBD1
CDR3aa: ASSEGGTGHHEQY

j_gene: TRBJ2-7
abundance: .
v_gene: TRBV7-3
d_gene: TRBD2
CDR3aa: ASSPRLAGHYEQY

j_gene: TRBJ1-1
abundance: .
v_gene: TRBV19
d_gene: .
CDR3aa: ASRQSPSLPLWAF

j_gene: TRBJ1-2
abundance: .
v_gene: TRBV10-3
d_gene: .
CDR3aa: AISGGTGSYGYT

j_gene: TRBJ2-3
abundance: .
v_gene: TRBV5-1
d_gene: TRBD1
CDR3aa: ASTDRGRADTQY

j_gene: TRBJ2-5
abundance: .
v_gene: TRBV5-1
d_gene: .
CDR3aa: ASSLRSQETQY

j_gene: TRBJ1-1
abundance: .
v_gene: TRBV6-5
d_gene: .
CDR3aa: ASSYYLVNTEAF

j_gene: TRBJ1-1
abundance: .
v_gene: TRBV28
d_gene: .
CDR3aa: ASSSILGGLLLRTEAF

j_gene: TRBJ1-2
abundance: .
v_gene: TRBV4-2
d_gene: .
CDR3aa: ASSLASGYT

j_gene: TRBJ2-2
abundance: .
v_gene: TRBV9
d_gene: TRBD1
CDR3aa: ASSVDRGLAGELF

j_gene: TRBJ2-6
abundance: few
v_gene: TRBV4-2
d_gene: TRBD1
CDR3aa: ASSHRGQGAHGANVLT

j_gene: TRBJ2-7
abundance: many
v_gene: TRBV28
d_gene: .
CDR3aa: ASTRVTAPYEQY

j_gene: TRBJ2-3
abundance: .
v_gene: TRBV10-3
d_gene: .
CDR3aa: AISESLAQGTQY

j_gene: TRBJ2-3
abundance: .
v_gene: TRBV5-1
d_gene: TRBD2
CDR3aa: ASSLSLGLAGTTDTQY

j_gene: TRBJ1-1
abundance: .
v_gene: TRBV6-1
d_gene: .
CDR3aa: ASRRQLNTEAF

j_gene: TRBJ2-2
abundance: .
v_gene: TRBV5-1
d_gene: .
CDR3aa: ASSLGTVDYTGELF

j_gene: TRBJ2-7
abundance: .
v_gene: TRBV19
d_gene: .
CDR3aa: ASSMSLSYEQY

j_gene: TRBJ1-2
abundance: .
v_gene: TRBV2
d_gene: .
CDR3aa: ASSPDSPGYT

j_gene: TRBJ2-2
abundance: .
v_gene: TRBV5-1
d_gene: .
CDR3aa: ASSLQGAGELF

j_gene: TRBJ2-2
abundance: .
v_gene: TRBV5-1
d_gene: TRBD2
CDR3aa: ASSFRAGLAGVDTGELF

j_gene: TRBJ2-7
abundance: .
v_gene: TRBV15
d_gene: TRBD1
CDR3aa: ATSRRGTGIDEQY

j_gene: TRBJ1-5
abundance: .
v_gene: TRBV2
d_gene: TRBD1
CDR3aa: ASSEESGGQPQH

j_gene: TRBJ1-4
abundance: few
v_gene: TRBV28
d_gene: .
CDR3aa: ASSLDLAATNEKLF

j_gene: TRBJ1-1
abundance: .
v_gene: TRBV7-6
d_gene: .
CDR3aa: ASSAISESWSGTEAF

j_gene: TRBJ2-1
abundance: .
v_gene: TRBV5-1
d_gene: .
CDR3aa: ASSLGGGSYNEQF

j_gene: TRBJ2-2
abundance: few
v_gene: TRBV7-8
d_gene: TRBD1
CDR3aa: ASRVLDRGPGELF

j_gene: TRBJ2-7
abundance: .
v_gene: TRBV6-5
d_gene: .
CDR3aa: ASSYGAPGGGEQY

j_gene: TRBJ1-4
abundance: .
v_gene: TRBV19
d_gene: .
CDR3aa: ARPYRAPNEKLF

j_gene: TRBJ2-2
abundance: .
v_gene: TRBV4-3
d_gene: TRBD2
CDR3aa: ASSQVGSGSITGELF

j_gene: .
abundance: .
v_gene: TRBV19
d_gene: .
CDR3aa: ASSKDRFGETQY

j_gene: TRBJ2-7
abundance: .
v_gene: TRBV5-4
d_gene: TRBD2
CDR3aa: ASSLGFSGGSYEQY

j_gene: TRBJ2-2
abundance: few
v_gene: TRBV15
d_gene: .
CDR3aa: ATSRHPVNTGELF

j_gene: TRBJ2-1
abundance: .
v_gene: TRBV28
d_gene: .
CDR3aa: ASSFRPPEGNEQF

j_gene: TRBJ2-1
abundance: .
v_gene: TRBV27
d_gene: TRBD2
CDR3aa: ASSLASGRGYEQF

j_gene: TRBJ2-7
abundance: .
v_gene: TRBV20-1
d_gene: .
CDR3aa: SARTSYEQY

j_gene: TRBJ1-2
abundance: .
v_gene: TRBV5-1
d_gene: .
CDR3aa: ASSLVGDNYGYT

j_gene: TRBJ2-5
abundance: few
v_gene: TRBV19
d_gene: .
CDR3aa: ASSPRGETQY

j_gene: TRBJ1-1
abundance: once
v_gene: TRBV28
d_gene: .
CDR3aa: ASSLIDSEAF

j_gene: TRBJ2-5
abundance: .
v_gene: TRBV2
d_gene: TRBD1
CDR3aa: ASSQTGGETQY

j_gene: TRBJ2-7
abundance: once
v_gene: TRBV7-8
d_gene: .
CDR3aa: ASSWQGSFEQY

j_gene: TRBJ2-5
abundance: .
v_gene: TRBV6-5
d_gene: TRBD2
CDR3aa: ASSRGTSGIETQY

j_gene: TRBJ2-1
abundance: .
v_gene: TRBV6-6
d_gene: TRBD2
CDR3aa: ASCPSGRGNEQF

j_gene: TRBJ2-3
abundance: once
v_gene: TRBV19
d_gene: TRBD1
CDR3aa: ASSINRGPTDTQY

j_gene: TRBJ2-2
abundance: .
v_gene: TRBV19
d_gene: .
CDR3aa: ASGGTANTGELF

j_gene: TRBJ2-1
abundance: .
v_gene: TRBV27
d_gene: .
CDR3aa: ASSLYDEQF

j_gene: TRBJ1-5
abundance: .
v_gene: TRBV7-6
d_gene: .
CDR3aa: ASSLTGKGNQPQH

j_gene: TRBJ1-3
abundance: .
v_gene: TRBV15
d_gene: .
CDR3aa: ATGAASGNTIY